The next 10 T cell receptor beta chains were all read from a single sample in a study of T cells in Graves' hyperthyroidism and ophthalmopathy. RNA transcripts gave rise to amplified TCR beta CDR3 regions. The primer set for the first-round RT-PCR of the TCR CDR3 was HTBI. MiXCR, run by TCRdb on the multiplex PCR reads, gives a single entry per CDR3 protein. Of around 250,000 distinct CDR3 sequences detected, approximately 25% appear once; the ten largest clones hold roughly 40%. Specimen: blood. Receptors originate from a middle-aged woman with Graves' ophthalmopathy.

This clonotype was recorded at least ten times. The chain couples TRBV19 to TRBJ2-7; maybe TRBD2 (6 bases). The germline V gene has CDR1 LNHDA and CDR2 SQIVND (reference sequence). The CDR3 loop spans 15 amino acids. Trimming pared 0 bases from V and 2 bases from J, leaving 11 bases between. The CDR3 is CASSIDAGPTYEQYF. CDR3 bases: TGTGCCAGTAGTATAGATGCGGGACCTACCTACGAGCAGTACTTC.

This clonotype has ten or more counts. The junction shows a germline mismatch at one end, possibly a read error. The V and J genes are TRBV28 and TRBJ2-2; weak D call: TRBD2 (5 bases). Looked up from germline, CDR1 is MDHEN and CDR2 is SYDVKM. This CDR3 is built from 14 residues. CDR3 in amino acids: CASSLRIFTGELSF. The CDR3 DNA reads TGTGCCAGCAGCTTGAGGATTTTCACCGGGGAGCTGTCTTTT.

V and J are TRBV6-1 and TRBJ2-7; 8 bases map to TRBD2. The CDR3 runs 13 residues. Germline V gene data show CDR1 as MNHNS and CDR2 as SASEGT. The CDR3 reads CATGGANKDEQYF. The CDR3 nucleotides are TGTGCGACCGGGGGGGCGAATAAGGACGAGCAGTACTTC.

This clonotype was detected many times. V gene TRBV4-2 combines with J gene TRBJ2-7; TRBD2 matches 8 bases. J lost 0 bases, V lost 0 bases, and 4 bases had no gene match. The CDR3 runs to 16 residues. Germline V lookup: CDR1 LGHNA, CDR2 YNFKEQ. CDR3 nucleotides: TGTGCCAGCAGCCAAGACCCCAGCGGGAGCTCCTACGAGCAGTACTTC. Translated: CASSQDPSGSSYEQYF.

J is TRBJ2-5 and V is TRBV6-1, with TRBD2 matching 11 bases. This CDR3 has 15 residues. V lost 3 bases and J lost 5; bases outside the gene matches: 5. The germline CDR1 and CDR2 sequences are MNHNS and SASEGT. The CDR3, as DNA: TGTGCCAGCAGTGATCTAGCGGGAGGAACGGAGACCCAGTACTTC. It is translated as CASSDLAGGTETQYF.

This clonotype was recorded many times. Here the CDR3 reads CASRTGGGYEQYF. CDR3 coding DNA: TGTGCCAGCAGGACAGGGGGGGGCTACGAGCAGTACTTC. The rearrangement uses TRBV6-5 and TRBJ2-7, with 9 bases lining up with TRBD1. The CDR3 is 13 residues long. The germline gives CDR1 MNHEY, CDR2 SVGAGI. The J segment lost 3 bases and the V segment lost 6 bases, leaving 3 bases of the junction unmatched.

This sequence joins TRBV20-1 and TRBJ1-1; no clear D. The V gene's germline CDR1 is DFQATT and CDR2 SNEGSKA (reference sequence). Trimming removed 4 bases from V and 4 bases from J, with 7 bases in between. The CDR3 consists of 11 residues. The CDR3 DNA is TGCAGTGCTACCTTGGGCACTGAAGCTTTCTTT. Encoded protein: CSATLGTEAFF.

This clonotype was picked up many times. The genes are TRBV6-2 or TRBV6-3 and TRBJ2-7; 9 nucleotides line up with TRBD2. The V gene end was trimmed by 4 bases and the J gene end by 3 bases; junction bases not matched to a gene: 7. In germline, CDR1 is MNHEY, CDR2 SVGEGT. This CDR3 has 15 residues. CDR3 sequence (DNA): TGTGCCAGCAGTTCACTAGCGGGCAAATACTACGAGCAGTACTTC. Its protein is CASSSLAGKYYEQYF.

Many counts were recorded for this clonotype. The chain has TRBV6-1 and TRBJ2-7; 8 nucleotides agree with TRBD2. This CDR3 spans 13 amino acids. The V gene end was trimmed by 3 bases and the J gene end by 3 bases; junction bases not matched to a gene: 1. Looked up from germline, CDR1 is MNHNS and CDR2 is SASEGT. The CDR3 DNA reads TGTGCCAGCAGTGATGGGACTAGCTACGAGCAGTACTTC. As protein: CASSDGTSYEQYF.

V is TRBV30 and J is TRBJ2-7; D possibly corresponds to TRBD1 (5 bases). V gave up 8 bases and J gave up 4 bases, with 12 bases separating them. CDR1 is GTSNPN, CDR2 SVGIG, per germline (reference sequence). The CDR3 consists of 11 residues. CDR3 DNA sequence: TGTGCCACCGACAGAAAATACGAGCAGTACTTC. Its protein product is CATDRKYEQYF.